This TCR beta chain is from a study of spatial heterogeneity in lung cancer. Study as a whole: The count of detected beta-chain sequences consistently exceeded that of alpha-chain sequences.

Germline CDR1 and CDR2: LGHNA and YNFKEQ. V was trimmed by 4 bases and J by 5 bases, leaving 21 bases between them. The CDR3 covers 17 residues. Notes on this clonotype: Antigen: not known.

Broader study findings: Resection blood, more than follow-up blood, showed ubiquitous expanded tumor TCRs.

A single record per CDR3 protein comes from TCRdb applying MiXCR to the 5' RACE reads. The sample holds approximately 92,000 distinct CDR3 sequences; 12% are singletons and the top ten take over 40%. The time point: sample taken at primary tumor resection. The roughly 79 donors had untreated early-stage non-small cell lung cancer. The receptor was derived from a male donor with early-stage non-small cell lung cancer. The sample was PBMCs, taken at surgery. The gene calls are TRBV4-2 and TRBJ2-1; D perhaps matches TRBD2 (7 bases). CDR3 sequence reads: CASSPLTGGGPNNEQFF. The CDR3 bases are TGTGCCAGCAGCCCCCTTACAGGCGGGGGCCCCAACAATGAGCAGTTCTTC.